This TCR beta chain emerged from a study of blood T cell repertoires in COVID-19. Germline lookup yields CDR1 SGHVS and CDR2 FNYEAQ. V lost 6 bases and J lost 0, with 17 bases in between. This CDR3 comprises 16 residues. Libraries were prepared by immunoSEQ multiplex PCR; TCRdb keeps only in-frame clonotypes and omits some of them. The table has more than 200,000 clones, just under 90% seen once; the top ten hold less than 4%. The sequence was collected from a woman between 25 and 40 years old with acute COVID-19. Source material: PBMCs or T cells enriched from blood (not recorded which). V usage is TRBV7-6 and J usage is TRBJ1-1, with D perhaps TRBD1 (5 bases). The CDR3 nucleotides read TGTGCCAGCAGTCCGGAGGGGTTCTCCATGAACACTGAAGCTTTCTTT. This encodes CASSPEGFSMNTEAFF.